This T cell receptor (beta chain) derives from a study of T-cell memory formation after mild COVID-19. Broader study findings: The second-wave clones peaking on day 37 were not confirmed as SARS-CoV-2-specific. Memory from before infection featured some responding clones, which suggests cross-reactive memory joined.

As to this clonotype: The antigen is not known.

CDR1 and CDR2 from the germline V gene are MGHRA and YSYEKL. This CDR3 has 11 residues. V was trimmed by 0 bases and J by 9 bases, leaving 2 bases between them. TCRdb redid the calling of the 5' RACE reads with MiXCR, one entry per CDR3 protein. The sample lists 110,000 to 150,000 distinct CDR3 sequences; roughly 24% were seen once. The rearrangement joins TRBV4-1 to TRBJ2-2; D gene ambiguous. The sequence derives from an adult woman who had mild COVID-19 (a few samples of this study predate the infection). Cell type and time point are not known. Sequencing input: PBMCs or a T cell subset sorted from them (not recorded which). In nucleotides, the CDR3 is TGCGCCAGCAGCCAAGATAGGGAGCTGTTTTTT. As protein: CASSQDRELFF.